This T cell receptor (beta chain) was identified in a study of PD-L1 blockade in urothelial cancer. Clones were read by immunoSEQ multiplex PCR, and TCRdb kept only the in-frame ones, dropping some. The sample includes 30,000 to 35,000 clones, 84% of them seen just once. After removal of 6 bases from V and 8 bases from J, the junction contained 13 bases not matched to a gene. Per the germline V gene, CDR1 is LNHDA and CDR2 is SQIVND (reference sequence). This CDR3 is 16 amino acids long. The receptor comes from a man in his fifties or sixties with urothelial cancer. The chain joins TRBV19 to TRBJ1-4; 9 bases match TRBD1. The sequenced sample was PBMCs, obtained around atezolizumab (anti-PD-L1) treatment. Here the CDR3 reads CASRTKGQGTREKLFF. CDR3 sequence (DNA): TGTGCCAGTAGGACAAAAGGACAGGGGACGAGGGAAAAACTGTTTTTT.